The T cell receptor (beta chain) described here comes from a study of blood T cell repertoires in COVID-19. In the study overall: Both acute and convalescent COVID-19 samples were obtained from the United States, Italy and Spain. The cDNA or gDNA used as material had been derived from T cells, B-cell-depleted T cells, or PBMCs.

The CDR3 loop spans 14 amino acids. The ends lost 4 bases at V and 5 bases at J; junction bases unmatched: 5. Per germline, CDR1 PRHDT and CDR2 FYEKMQ (reference sequence). As originally analysed: It was from reference gene primer amplification that nucleated cell counts were estimated. The method was immunoSEQ multiplex PCR; TCRdb's version includes in-frame clones alone and lacks a portion of them. That table is the source of V, J and clone size, and D and trimming were worked out from the DNA. The repertoire consists of about 220,000 clones, with 80% to 90% occurring once and the leading ten covering approximately 3.4%. Membership in each cohort depended on participant-reported clinical history.

The chain links TRBV13 to TRBJ1-2, with 9 bases matching TRBD1. The source material was PBMCs or T cells enriched from blood (not recorded which). This clonotype originated in a young woman in a cohort exposed to, infected with or recovered from COVID-19 (not recorded which). The CDR3 here is CASSSGQGIYGYTF. In DNA form, the CDR3 reads TGTGCCAGCAGCTCGGGACAGGGAATTTATGGCTACACCTTC.